This paragraph covers one T cell receptor beta chain sequence. A Seattle source enrolled patients during active infection and followed them longitudinally. Per the authors' pipeline: The assay estimated nucleated cells by amplifying reference gene primers. Sequenced by immunoSEQ multiplex PCR; TCRdb stores in-frame clones only, minus some. That table gives V, J and clone size, and the DNA gave D and trimming. The profile shows over 65,000 clones, around 78% of them singletons. These data belong to a study of blood T cell repertoires in COVID-19. The clonotype was recovered from a man in his 60s with COVID-19, enrolled during active disease. Sequenced sample: peripheral blood.

CDR3 amino acids: CASSVEAREKLFF. CDR3 sequence (DNA): TGCGCCAGCAGCGTAGAGGCGAGAGAAAAACTGTTTTTT. The chain is built from TRBV5-1 and TRBJ1-4; D is ambiguous. The germline V gene encodes CDR1 SGHRS and CDR2 YFSETQ. V was trimmed by 4 bases and J by 8 bases, leaving 12 bases between them. CDR3 length: 13 residues.